A selection of T cell receptor beta chains follows, all from one sample in a study of blood T cell repertoires in COVID-19. TCRdb's table, derived via immunoSEQ multiplex PCR, lists solely in-frame clones and lacks some. The sample has about 240,000 clones; 70% to 85% are singletons. Sequences were obtained from peripheral blood. The origin of the receptors is an elderly woman with acute or convalescent COVID-19. Each CDR3 is given with its conserved first and last residue. The D gene is left open where the match is weak. The size of a clone is reported for some rows only, either as once, few or many, or as a class for expanded clones.

cdr3_aa cdr3_nt j_call clone_size v_call d_call
CASSVVTDTDTQYF TGTGCCAGCAGCGTAGTTACAGACACAGATACGCAGTATTTT TRBJ2-3 once TRBV9 -
CASSLIFWDKNQPQHF TGTGCCAGCAGCTTAATCTTTTGGGACAAAAATCAGCCCCAGCATTTT TRBJ1-5 - TRBV7-9 -
CASSSGRQGTTKSSYNEQFF TGCGCCAGCAGCTCCGGACGACAGGGGACAACTAAGAGCTCCTACAATGAGCAGTTCTTC TRBJ2-1 few TRBV5-1 TRBD1
CASSQGARNSPLHF TGTGCCAGCAGCCAGGGGGCGCGCAATTCACCCCTCCACTTT TRBJ1-6 - TRBV3-1/TRBV3-2 -
CASSLIRAESSIGYTF TGTGCCAGCAGCTTAATCAGGGCGGAATCTTCTATCGGCTACACCTTC TRBJ1-2 - TRBV11-2 -
CASIPGGTGSYEQYF TGTGCCAGCATCCCAGGGGGGACAGGGAGCTACGAGCAGTACTTC TRBJ2-7 - TRBV6-5 TRBD1
CASSFTSGSYNEQFF TGTGCCAGCAGCTTCACTAGCGGGTCCTACAATGAGCAGTTCTTC TRBJ2-1 - TRBV7-2 TRBD2
CASFGTVNTGELFF TGTGCCAGCTTCGGGACAGTCAACACCGGGGAGCTGTTTTTT TRBJ2-2 - TRBV18 TRBD1
CASSRREGEQFF TGTGCCAGCAGCCGCAGGGAGGGGGAGCAGTTCTTC TRBJ2-1 - TRBV7-3 TRBD2
CASSLRGNEGETQYF TGTGCCAGCAGCTTGAGGGGGAACGAGGGGGAGACCCAGTACTTC TRBJ2-5 once TRBV5-5 -
CASSLSIGRQTYNEQFF TGTGCCAGCAGTTTATCGATAGGCAGGCAAACTTACAATGAGCAGTTCTTC TRBJ2-1 - TRBV27 -
CASSLTSGEQFF TGTGCCAGTAGTCTGACTAGCGGTGAGCAGTTCTTC TRBJ2-1 once TRBV19 TRBD2
CASSLGGASHGNTIYF TGTGCCAGCAGCTTGGGCGGGGCTTCGCACGGAAACACCATATATTTT TRBJ1-3 - TRBV11-2 -
CASSQETSAYNSPLHF TGTGCCAGCAGCCAAGAGACTTCAGCTTATAATTCACCCCTCCACTTT TRBJ1-6 - TRBV4-2 -
CASSVTSGGPPSSYNEQFF TGTGCCAGCAGCGTAACTAGCGGGGGGCCTCCAAGCTCCTACAATGAGCAGTTCTTC TRBJ2-1 - TRBV9 TRBD2
CASSLRTGVYSPLHF TGTGCCAGCAGCTTACGGACAGGGGTTTATTCACCCCTCCACTTT TRBJ1-6 - TRBV7-8 TRBD1
CASSSQRYRDGYQETQYF TGTGCCAGCAGCTCCCAGAGGTACAGGGACGGGTACCAAGAGACCCAGTACTTC TRBJ2-5 - TRBV12-1 -
CASSLVGGSGNTIYF TGCGCCAGCAGCTTGGTAGGGGGCTCTGGAAACACCATATATTTT TRBJ1-3 - TRBV5-1 -
CASSKGGGLEHEQYF TGTGCCAGCAGCAAAGGGGGAGGCCTCGAACACGAGCAGTACTTC TRBJ2-7 once TRBV21-1 -
CASSILPTDASNQPQHF TGTGCCAGTAGTATTCTCCCGACAGATGCTAGCAATCAGCCCCAGCATTTT TRBJ1-5 - TRBV19 -